This T cell receptor beta chain was recorded in a study of cytomegalovirus exposure and HLA in healthy donors. Whole-study results and caveats: The listing of some 170 TCR beta chains classed them as cytomegalovirus-associated.

The PCR made use of 60 Vbeta and 13 Jbeta primers. Sequencing was performed with immunoSEQ multiplex PCR; in TCRdb, only in-frame clones are kept and a portion is missing. The data contain around 150,000 clones, 86% of them singletons. CDR1 MDHEN and CDR2 SYDVKM come from the germline V gene. The V gene end was trimmed by 5 bases and the J gene end by 0 bases; junction bases not matched to a gene: 5. This CDR3 has 15 amino acids. Comment on this clone: Its antigen remains unidentified.

This clonotype was obtained from a woman aged 18 to 35 in good health and CMV-seronegative. What was sequenced was PBMCs. The chain couples TRBV28 to TRBJ2-3, with 7 bases identical to TRBD2. The CDR3 nucleotides are TGTGCCAGCAGTCCCCCGGGACTAAGCACAGATACGCAGTATTTT. Translated: CASSPPGLSTDTQYF.